A selection of T cell receptor beta chains follows, all from one sample in a study of human T cells and chemical hapten exposure. Each CDR3 protein gets one entry after TCRdb re-called the RACE reads with MiXCR. In the table there are over 100,000 distinct CDR3 sequences, over 9% of which are singletons. The material was whole blood, obtained in connection with sensitization to the hapten diphenylcyclopropenone (DPC). The source is a woman between 50 and 59 years old with alopecia areata. Some clones in this sample may be carry-over from other donors' samples. CDR3s leave out the opening cysteine and the closing phenylalanine or tryptophan. A D gene is named only where the DNA matches it firmly. Clone size is stated in some rows and not others, as once, few, many or a class when expanded.

abundance	v_gene	j_gene	d_gene	CDR3aa
few	TRBV2	TRBJ1-4	-	ASSEGQGREKLF
-	TRBV6-6	TRBJ2-7	-	ASEDSSYEQY
many	TRBV9	TRBJ2-7	-	ASSVASGPSYEQY
many	TRBV20-1	TRBJ2-3	-	SGTANTDTQY
-	TRBV11-2	TRBJ2-7	-	ASSSRETRYEQY
-	TRBV7-9	TRBJ2-3	-	ASVSRRVRDTQY
many	TRBV10-3	TRBJ2-5	-	AISERERETQY
-	TRBV29-1	TRBJ2-7	TRBD1	SAEGAGSYEQY
many	TRBV10-3	TRBJ2-3	TRBD2	AISEGGSGGTDTQY
-	TRBV2	TRBJ1-4	-	ASSVTATNEKLF
-	TRBV11-2	TRBJ1-3	-	ASSLISSGNTIY
-	TRBV7-6	TRBJ1-2	TRBD1	ASSLGTGSGYT
many	TRBV29-1	TRBJ1-5	TRBD1	SVGTGRNQPQH
few	TRBV6-1	TRBJ1-1	-	ASSEAGTEAF
few	TRBV29-1	TRBJ1-2	-	SVWGDTNYGYT
few	TRBV27	TRBJ2-3	-	ASRITGVADTQY
few	TRBV10-3	TRBJ1-1	-	AINSDWNTEAF
-	TRBV4-1	TRBJ2-7	TRBD1	ASSQGQGSYEQY
many	TRBV12-3/TRBV12-4	TRBJ2-3	-	ASSLLGPASTDTQY
-	TRBV5-1	TRBJ2-6	TRBD1	ASSSRGTGRSGANVLT
few	TRBV29-1	TRBJ1-1	-	SVDLDGEAF
-	TRBV3-1	TRBJ1-1	-	ASSQDLKGGEAF
many	TRBV29-1	TRBJ2-2	-	SVGQLENTGELF
-	TRBV9	TRBJ2-5	TRBD2	ASSVVRTSGEETQY
few	TRBV7-9	TRBJ1-1	-	ASSLLLTGMNTEAF
few	TRBV4-2	TRBJ1-5	-	ASSQESNQPQH